The 28 T cell receptor beta chains presented below share a single source sample, sequenced in a study of blood T cell repertoires in COVID-19. Generated by immunoSEQ multiplex PCR, the TCRdb table keeps only in-frame clones and is missing some. The table includes around 130,000 clones, 84% detected once. Sample: peripheral blood. These receptors were obtained from a man between 60 and 70 years old with acute or convalescent COVID-19.

As DNA, the CDR3 is TGTGCCAGCAGCTTAGCCGGGACTCCATTTTACAATGAGCAGTTCTTC. Amino acid sequence: CASSLAGTPFYNEQFF. The chain combines TRBV7-2 with TRBJ2-1; perhaps TRBD2 as D (6 bases). CDR3 length: 16 residues. Germline lookup yields CDR1 SGHTA and CDR2 FQGNSA. V lost 0 bases and J lost 4, with 13 bases in between.

This clone has a single count. The CDR3 region is CASTLQGNTEAFF. The CDR3 DNA sequence: TGTGCCAGCACCCTACAGGGGAACACTGAAGCTTTCTTT. This chain joins TRBV3-1 (or the pseudogene TRBV3-2) and TRBJ1-1; D might be TRBD1 (6 bases). Germline CDR1 is LGHDT and CDR2 is YNNKEL (reference sequence). V dropped 7 bases and J dropped 1 base, with 10 bases sitting between them. CDR3 size: 13 residues.

The chain recombines TRBV6-5 with TRBJ2-3; the match to TRBD2 covers 10 bases. The V gene end was trimmed by 1 base and the J gene end by 6 bases; junction bases not matched to a gene: 4. Germline loops: CDR1 MNHEY, CDR2 SVGAGI. The CDR3 runs to 15 residues. CDR3 nucleotide sequence: TGTGCCAGCAGTTACTTTGGGACTAGCGTGGATACGCAGTATTTT. Translation: CASSYFGTSVDTQYF.

CDR3 nucleotides: TGTGCCAGTAGTTCCCTAGCGGGAGACACCGGGGAGCTGTTTTTT. Its translation is CASSSLAGDTGELFF. The gene calls are TRBV19 and TRBJ2-2; 10 bases are shared with TRBD2. V trimming: 5 bases; J trimming: 3 bases; junction bases outside the gene matches: 3. The CDR3 covers 15 residues. Germline CDR1 LNHDA, CDR2 SQIVND (reference sequence).

There are a few counts of this clone. The rearrangement uses TRBV5-1 and TRBJ1-4; TRBD1 matches 9 bases. The V and J ends lost 5 bases and 3 bases, in that order; junction bases with no gene match: 5. Germline CDR1 and CDR2: SGHRS and YFSETQ. The CDR3 covers 15 residues. CDR3: CASSDRDRANEKLFF. The CDR3 nucleotides read TGCGCCAGCAGTGACCGGGACAGGGCTAATGAAAAACTGTTTTTT.

This clone occurred a few times. The chain uses TRBV6-5 and TRBJ1-2, with 11 bases that match TRBD1. Per the germline V gene, CDR1 is MNHEY and CDR2 is SVGAGI. Trimming took 6 bases from V and 8 from J; bases not matched to a gene: 11. This CDR3 region has 15 residues. In DNA form, the CDR3 reads TGTGCCAGCAGCGCCGGACAGGGGGCAATAAGGGGCTACACCTTC. Protein sequence: CASSAGQGAIRGYTF.

The chain recombines TRBV7-3 with TRBJ2-2; possibly TRBD2 for D (6 bases). This CDR3 has 14 residues. From germline, CDR1 is SGHTA and CDR2 FQGTGA. V was pared by 5 bases and J by 5 bases, with 12 bases between. The DNA of the CDR3 is TGTGCCAGCAGCGCGACTAGATCGACCGGGGAGCTGTTTTTT. This encodes CASSATRSTGELFF.

The chain recombines TRBV5-1 with TRBJ2-5, with 7 bases matching TRBD1. Germline trimming cut 0 bases from V and 1 base from J; bases unmatched to any gene: 6. CDR1 and CDR2 (germline): SGHRS, YFSETQ. CDR3 length: 16 amino acids. CDR3 sequence reads: CASSLEGDSGQETQYF. In nucleotides, the CDR3 is TGCGCCAGCAGCTTGGAGGGGGACAGTGGCCAAGAGACCCAGTACTTC. Full variable domain (rest looked up from reference TRBV5-1 and TRBJ2-5): KAGVTQTPRYLIKTRGQQVTLSCSPISGHRSVSWYQQTPGQGLQFLFEYFSETQRNKGNFPGRFSGRQFSNSRSEMNVSTLELGDSALYLCASSLEGDSGQETQYFGPGTRLLVL.

This sequence joins TRBV19 and TRBJ1-1; D might be TRBD1 (6 bases). Germline CDR1 and CDR2: LNHDA and SQIVND (reference sequence). The CDR3 has 10 residues. V lost 8 bases and J 7 bases, leaving 8 bases between the germline ends. CDR3 region: CASQGFEAFF. The CDR3 bases are TGTGCCAGTCAGGGGTTTGAAGCTTTCTTT.

The chain combines TRBV5-1 with TRBJ2-3; 7 bases fit TRBD1. There are 17 residues in the CDR3. The germline gives CDR1 SGHRS, CDR2 YFSETQ. The V segment lost 0 bases and the J segment 0 bases; nucleotides outside the gene matches: 7. The CDR3: CASSLARGQPSTDTQYF. The CDR3 DNA reads TGCGCCAGCAGCTTGGCCCGGGGACAGCCTAGCACAGATACGCAGTATTTT.

The rearrangement links TRBV9 to TRBJ1-2; weak D call: TRBD1 (5 bases). Trimming cost V 0 bases and J 3 bases, with 12 bases left between them. Per the germline V gene, CDR1 is SGDLS and CDR2 is YYNGEE. CDR3 length equals 15 residues. CDR3 sequence reads: CASSVAWSRDYGYTF. The CDR3 DNA reads TGTGCCAGCAGCGTAGCTTGGTCCAGGGACTATGGCTACACCTTC.

The chain employs TRBV3-1 (or the pseudogene TRBV3-2) and TRBJ2-1, with a possible D match to TRBD1 (7 bases). V lost 2 bases and J lost 6, with 14 bases in between. CDR1 LGHDT and CDR2 YNNKEL come from the germline V gene (reference sequence). The CDR3 length is 15 residues. The CDR3 loop is CASSQRRGEVNEQFF. Here the CDR3 DNA reads TGTGCCAGCAGCCAACGCAGGGGGGAGGTCAATGAGCAGTTCTTC.

The V and J genes are TRBV19 and TRBJ1-1; no reliable D call. V gave up 1 base and J gave up 1 base, with 10 bases separating them. CDR3 size: 15 residues. The V gene's germline CDR1 is LNHDA and CDR2 SQIVND (reference sequence). The CDR3 nucleotides read TGTGCCAGTAGTATAGGGTCACGAGAGAACACTGAAGCTTTCTTT. Translation gives CASSIGSRENTEAFF.

This clone has only a few counts. The chain uses TRBV29-1 and TRBJ2-3; 9 bases align to TRBD1. In germline, CDR1 is SQVTM, CDR2 ANQGSEA. This CDR3 spans 16 amino acids. V was clipped by 5 bases and J by 4 bases; unmatched bases: 13. The CDR3: CSVSLYRGQGADTQYF. The CDR3, as DNA: TGCAGCGTTTCTCTTTACAGGGGACAGGGTGCAGATACGCAGTATTTT.

The V and J genes are TRBV10-3 and TRBJ2-3; 7 nucleotides match TRBD1. Germline loops: CDR1 ENHRY, CDR2 SYGVKD. This CDR3 contains 18 residues. V was clipped by 6 bases and J by 0 bases; unmatched bases: 15. The CDR3 nucleotides read TGTGCCATCAGGGGCGATGGGGCGACAGGGCCTAGCACAGATACGCAGTATTTT. Encoded protein: CAIRGDGATGPSTDTQYF.

This clone appeared a single time. The chain combines TRBV4-1 with TRBJ2-5; maybe TRBD2 (5 bases). This CDR3 has 13 residues. Germline CDR1 is MGHRA and CDR2 is YSYEKL. The V gene lost 0 bases and the J gene lost 5 bases, with 7 bases spanning the gap. The CDR3 reads CASSQETGETQYF. The DNA for the CDR3 is TGCGCCAGCAGCCAAGAGACGGGGGAGACCCAGTACTTC.

The gene calls are TRBV5-4 and TRBJ1-1; no firm D call. The germline CDR1 and CDR2 sequences are SGHNT and YYREEE (reference sequence). Between the trimmed V and J ends, which lost 3 bases and 5 bases, there was a span of 14 bases. The CDR3 has 14 amino acids. CDR3 DNA: TGTGCCAGCAGCTCCCTGGGCGGGGAAACTGAAGCTTTCTTT. It encodes CASSSLGGETEAFF.

The chain recombines TRBV14 with TRBJ2-1; TRBD1 is a possible D gene (6 bases). This CDR3 region has 15 residues. Germline CDR1 reads SGHDN; CDR2 reads FVKESK. Trimming took off 4 bases at V and 1 base at J, with 11 bases between the two ends. The CDR3 sequence is CASSRGTWSYNEQFF. CDR3 coding DNA: TGTGCCAGCAGCCGGGGGACATGGTCCTACAATGAGCAGTTCTTC.

This clone was detected only a few times. The V and J genes are TRBV4-1 and TRBJ2-3, with 10 bases fitting TRBD1. The junction had 4 bases not matched to a gene; V was cut back by 2 bases and J by 2 bases. The CDR3 consists of 16 residues. CDR1 and CDR2 (germline): MGHRA, YSYEKL. The CDR3 region is CASSQTGTGVTDTQYF. CDR3 DNA sequence: TGCGCCAGCAGCCAAACCGGGACAGGGGTCACAGATACGCAGTATTTT.

This clone was seen more than once but under ten times. The V and J genes are TRBV5-1 and TRBJ2-1; tentatively, D is TRBD1 (6 bases). V dropped 6 bases and J dropped 7 bases, with 11 bases sitting between them. This CDR3 comprises 12 residues. CDR1 and CDR2 (germline): SGHRS, YFSETQ. CDR3 bases: TGCGCCAGCACTCCCCAGGGGAATGAGCAGTTCTTC. It is translated as CASTPQGNEQFF.

V gene TRBV5-4 combines with J gene TRBJ2-1, with 8 bases lining up with TRBD1. Looked up from germline, CDR1 is SGHNT and CDR2 is YYREEE (reference sequence). The J segment lost 7 bases and the V segment lost 1 base, leaving 7 bases of the junction unmatched. The CDR3 extends over 15 amino acids. As DNA, the CDR3 is TGTGCCAGCAGCTTGACAGGGGGTTCGAAAAATGAGCAGTTCTTC. It encodes CASSLTGGSKNEQFF.

This clone was counted a few times. The chain couples TRBV5-1 to TRBJ1-5, with a possible D match to TRBD1 (6 bases). The CDR3 contains 15 residues. Trimming took off 3 bases at V and 0 bases at J, with 10 bases between the two ends. The V gene's germline CDR1 is SGHRS and CDR2 YFSETQ. CDR3 sequence reads: CASSSTGDSNQPQHF. As DNA, the CDR3 is TGCGCCAGCAGCTCGACAGGTGATAGCAATCAGCCCCAGCATTTT.

V and J are TRBV11-2 and TRBJ1-6; 7 nucleotides agree with TRBD1. Trimming cost V 1 base and J 10 bases; bases outside gene matches: 10. CDR1 SGHAT and CDR2 FQNNGV come from the germline V gene. CDR3 length equals 16 residues. DNA for the CDR3: TGTGCCAGCAGCTTAGTATTTGGCAGGGGGGAATCACCCCTCCACTTT. Translated, it gives CASSLVFGRGESPLHF. The full variable domain, rest sourced from reference TRBV11-2 and TRBJ1-6, is EAGVAQSPRYKIIEKRQSVAFWCNPISGHATLYWYQQILGQGPKLLIQFQNNGVVDDSQLPKDRFSAERLKGVDSTLKIQPAKLEDSAVYLCASSLVFGRGESPLHFGNGTRLTVT.

This chain uses TRBV10-3 with TRBJ2-5; D is perhaps TRBD1 (5 bases). This CDR3 region has 16 residues. V was pared by 5 bases and J by 4 bases, with 20 bases between. Germline lookup yields CDR1 ENHRY and CDR2 SYGVKD. The CDR3 coding sequence is TGTGCCATCAGTCAACTCCGGACACCTCCGGGAGAGACCCAGTACTTC. Protein: CAISQLRTPPGETQYF.

V and J are TRBV9 and TRBJ2-2; tentative D call: TRBD1 (5 bases). In germline, CDR1 is SGDLS, CDR2 YYNGEE. The CDR3 length is 15 residues. The V end lost 4 bases, the J end lost 7 bases, and 17 bases lay between the germline ends. CDR3 protein: CASSPSWGVDGELFF. The CDR3, as DNA: TGTGCCAGCAGCCCTTCTTGGGGCGTAGACGGGGAGCTGTTTTTT.

The genes are TRBV9 and TRBJ1-3; D might be TRBD1 (6 bases). The CDR3 has 15 amino acids. Germline V lookup: CDR1 SGDLS, CDR2 YYNGEE. Trimming removed 0 bases from V and 0 bases from J, with 7 bases in between. The CDR3 here is CASSVGTASGNTIYF. Here the CDR3 DNA reads TGTGCCAGCAGCGTAGGGACAGCCTCTGGAAACACCATATATTTT.

This sequence joins TRBV3-1 (or the pseudogene TRBV3-2) and TRBJ2-2, with D perhaps TRBD2 (5 bases). Germline CDR1 LGHDT, CDR2 YNNKEL (reference sequence). The CDR3 length is 14 residues. The germline V and J ends were trimmed by 3 bases and 2 bases, with 7 bases remaining between them. CDR3 nucleotides: TGTGCCAGCAGCCAGGGGAGCAACACCGGGGAGCTGTTTTTT. This sequence encodes CASSQGSNTGELFF.

J is TRBJ2-7 and V is TRBV6-5; 8 nucleotides line up with TRBD2. The CDR3 spans 14 residues. After removal of 11 bases from V and 6 bases from J, the junction contained 15 bases not matched to a gene. The V gene's germline CDR1 is MNHEY and CDR2 SVGAGI. The CDR3 spells CAYGRAGQRVEQYF. DNA of the CDR3: TGTGCCTACGGGAGGGCAGGGCAGAGGGTCGAGCAGTACTTC.